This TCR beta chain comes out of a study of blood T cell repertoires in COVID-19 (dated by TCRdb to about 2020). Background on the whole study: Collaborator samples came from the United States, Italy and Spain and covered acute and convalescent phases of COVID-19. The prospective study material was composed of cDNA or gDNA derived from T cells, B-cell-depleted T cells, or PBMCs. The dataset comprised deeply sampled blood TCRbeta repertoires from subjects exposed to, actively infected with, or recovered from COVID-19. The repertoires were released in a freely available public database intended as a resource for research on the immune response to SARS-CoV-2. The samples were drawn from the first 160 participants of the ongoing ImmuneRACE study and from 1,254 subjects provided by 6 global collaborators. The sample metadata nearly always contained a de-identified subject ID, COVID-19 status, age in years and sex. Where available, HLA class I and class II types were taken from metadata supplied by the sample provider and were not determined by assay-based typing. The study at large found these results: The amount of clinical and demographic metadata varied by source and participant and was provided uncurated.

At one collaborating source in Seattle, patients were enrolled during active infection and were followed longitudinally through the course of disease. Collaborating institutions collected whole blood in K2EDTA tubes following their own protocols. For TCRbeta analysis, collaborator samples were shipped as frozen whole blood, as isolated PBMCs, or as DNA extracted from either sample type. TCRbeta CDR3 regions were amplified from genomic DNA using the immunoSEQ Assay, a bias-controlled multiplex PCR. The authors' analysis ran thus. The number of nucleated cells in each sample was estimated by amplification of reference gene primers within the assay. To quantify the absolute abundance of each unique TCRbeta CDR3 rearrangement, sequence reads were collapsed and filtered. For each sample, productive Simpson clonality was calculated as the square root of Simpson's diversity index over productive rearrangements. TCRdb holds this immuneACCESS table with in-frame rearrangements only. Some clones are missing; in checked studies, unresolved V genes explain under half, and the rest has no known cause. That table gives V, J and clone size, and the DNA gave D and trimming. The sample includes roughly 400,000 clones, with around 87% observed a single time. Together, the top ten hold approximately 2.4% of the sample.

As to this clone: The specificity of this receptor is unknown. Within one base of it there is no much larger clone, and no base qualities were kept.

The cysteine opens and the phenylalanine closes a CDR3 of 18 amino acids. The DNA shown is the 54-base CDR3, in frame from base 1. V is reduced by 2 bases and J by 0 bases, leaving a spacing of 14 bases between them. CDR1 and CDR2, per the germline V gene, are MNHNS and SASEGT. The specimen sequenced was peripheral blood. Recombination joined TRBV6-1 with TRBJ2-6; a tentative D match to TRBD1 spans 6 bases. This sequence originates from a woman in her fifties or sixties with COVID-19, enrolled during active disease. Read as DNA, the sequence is TGTGCCAGCAGTGAAACAGGGTCCTACCTCTCTGGGGCCAACGTCCTGACTTTC. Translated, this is CASSETGSYLSGANVLTF.